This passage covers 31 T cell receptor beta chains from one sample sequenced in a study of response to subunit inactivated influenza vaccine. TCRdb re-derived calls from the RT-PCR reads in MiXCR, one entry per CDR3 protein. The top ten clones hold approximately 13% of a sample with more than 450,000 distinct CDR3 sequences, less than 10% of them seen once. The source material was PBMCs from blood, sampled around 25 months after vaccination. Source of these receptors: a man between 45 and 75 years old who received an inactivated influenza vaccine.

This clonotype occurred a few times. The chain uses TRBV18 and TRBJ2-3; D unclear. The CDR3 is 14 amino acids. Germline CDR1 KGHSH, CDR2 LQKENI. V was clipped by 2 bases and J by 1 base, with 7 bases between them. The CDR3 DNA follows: TGTGCCAGCTCACCAATCCCGGGCACAGATACGCAGTATTTT. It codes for CASSPIPGTDTQYF.

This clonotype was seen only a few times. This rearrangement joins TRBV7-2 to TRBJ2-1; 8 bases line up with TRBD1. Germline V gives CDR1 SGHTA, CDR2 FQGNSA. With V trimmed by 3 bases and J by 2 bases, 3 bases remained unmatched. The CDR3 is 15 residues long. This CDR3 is CASSFEQGAYNEQFF. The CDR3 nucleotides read TGTGCCAGCAGCTTTGAACAGGGGGCCTACAATGAGCAGTTCTTC.

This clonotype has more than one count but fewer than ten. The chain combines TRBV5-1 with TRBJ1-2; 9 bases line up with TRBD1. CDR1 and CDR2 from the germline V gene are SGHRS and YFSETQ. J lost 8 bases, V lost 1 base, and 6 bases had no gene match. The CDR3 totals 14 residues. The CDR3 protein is CASSLNRGRDGYTF. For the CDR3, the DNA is TGCGCCAGCAGCTTGAACAGGGGGCGCGACGGCTACACCTTC.

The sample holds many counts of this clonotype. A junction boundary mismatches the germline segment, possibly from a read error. The CDR3 nucleotides are TGTGCCAGCAGCTTAGGACTAGCGGGGGTAGAGACCCAGTACTTC. It specifies CASSLGLAGVETQYF. The chain links TRBV5-1 to TRBJ2-5, with 13 nucleotides matching TRBD2. This CDR3 has 15 residues. Germline CDR1 and CDR2: SGHRS and YFSETQ.

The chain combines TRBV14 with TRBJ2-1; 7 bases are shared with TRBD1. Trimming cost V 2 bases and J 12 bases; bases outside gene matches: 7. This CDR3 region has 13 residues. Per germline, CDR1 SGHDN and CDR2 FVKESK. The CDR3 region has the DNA TGTGCCAGCAGCCAATTATTTACAGGGGTGCAGTTCTTC. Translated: CASSQLFTGVQFF.

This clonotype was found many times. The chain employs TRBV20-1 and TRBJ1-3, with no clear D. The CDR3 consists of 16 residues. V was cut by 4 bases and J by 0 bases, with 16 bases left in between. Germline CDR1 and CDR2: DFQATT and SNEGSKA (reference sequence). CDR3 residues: CSATAAGLDSGNTIYF. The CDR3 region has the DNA TGCAGTGCTACGGCGGCGGGATTAGACTCTGGAAACACCATATATTTT.

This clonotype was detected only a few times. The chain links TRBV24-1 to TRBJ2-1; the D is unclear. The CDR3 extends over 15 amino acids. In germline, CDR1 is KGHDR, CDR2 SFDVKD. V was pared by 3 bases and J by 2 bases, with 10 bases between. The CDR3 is CATSDPARTYNEQFF. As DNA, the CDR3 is TGTGCCACCAGTGATCCGGCGCGGACCTACAATGAGCAGTTCTTC.

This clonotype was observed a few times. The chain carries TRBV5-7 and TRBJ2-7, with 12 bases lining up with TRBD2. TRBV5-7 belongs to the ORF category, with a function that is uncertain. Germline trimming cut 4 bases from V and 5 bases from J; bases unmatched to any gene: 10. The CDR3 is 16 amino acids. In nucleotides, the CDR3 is TGTGCCAGCAGCCCTGGACTAGCGGGAATCGGCCACGAGCAGTACTTC. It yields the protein CASSPGLAGIGHEQYF.

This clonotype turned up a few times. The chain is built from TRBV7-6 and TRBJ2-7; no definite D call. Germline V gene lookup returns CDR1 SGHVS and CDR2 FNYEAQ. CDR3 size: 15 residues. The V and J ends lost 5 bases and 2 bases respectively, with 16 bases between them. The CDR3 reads CASSTGPNLPYEQYF. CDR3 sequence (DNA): TGTGCCAGCAGCACCGGCCCAAACCTTCCCTACGAGCAGTACTTC.

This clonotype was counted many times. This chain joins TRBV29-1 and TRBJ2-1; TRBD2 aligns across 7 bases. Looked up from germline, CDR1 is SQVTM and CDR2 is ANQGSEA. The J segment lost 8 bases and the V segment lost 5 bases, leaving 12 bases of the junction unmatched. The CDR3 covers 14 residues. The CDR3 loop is CSVTPGAAGDEQFF. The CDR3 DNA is TGCAGCGTTACCCCAGGCGCGGCGGGGGATGAGCAGTTCTTC.

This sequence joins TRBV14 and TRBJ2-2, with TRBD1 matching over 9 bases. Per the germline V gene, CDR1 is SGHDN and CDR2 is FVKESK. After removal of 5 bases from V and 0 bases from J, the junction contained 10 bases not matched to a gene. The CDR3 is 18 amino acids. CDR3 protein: CASSSRGRTGANTGELFF. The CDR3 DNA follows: TGTGCCAGCAGCTCCCGAGGCAGGACAGGGGCGAACACCGGGGAGCTGTTTTTT.

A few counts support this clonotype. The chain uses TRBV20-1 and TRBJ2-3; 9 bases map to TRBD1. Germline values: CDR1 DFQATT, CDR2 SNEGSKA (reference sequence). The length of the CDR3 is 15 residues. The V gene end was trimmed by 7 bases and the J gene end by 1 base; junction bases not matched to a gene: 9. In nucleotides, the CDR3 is TGCAGTGTGGGGGGACAGGGTCGGGGCACAGATACGCAGTATTTT. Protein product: CSVGGQGRGTDTQYF.

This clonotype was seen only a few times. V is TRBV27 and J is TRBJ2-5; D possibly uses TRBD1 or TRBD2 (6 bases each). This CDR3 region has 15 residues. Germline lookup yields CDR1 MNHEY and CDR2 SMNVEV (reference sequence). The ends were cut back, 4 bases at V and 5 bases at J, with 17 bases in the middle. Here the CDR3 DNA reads TGTGCCAGCAGTTACTCGAGGGGGGCGAGGGAGACCCAGTACTTC. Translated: CASSYSRGARETQYF.

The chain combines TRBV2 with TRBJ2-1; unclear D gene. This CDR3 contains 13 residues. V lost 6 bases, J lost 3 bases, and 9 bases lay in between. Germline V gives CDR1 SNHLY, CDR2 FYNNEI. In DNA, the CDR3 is TGTGCCAGCAGCCGCGACATCTACAATGAGCAGTTCTTC. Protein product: CASSRDIYNEQFF.

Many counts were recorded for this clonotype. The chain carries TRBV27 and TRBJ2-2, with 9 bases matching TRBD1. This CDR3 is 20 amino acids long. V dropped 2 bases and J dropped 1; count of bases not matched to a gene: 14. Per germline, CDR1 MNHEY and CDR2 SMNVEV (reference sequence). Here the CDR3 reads CASSLPNTKQGAVNTGELFF. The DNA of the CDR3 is TGTGCCAGCAGTTTACCTAACACCAAACAGGGGGCGGTGAACACCGGGGAGCTGTTTTTT.

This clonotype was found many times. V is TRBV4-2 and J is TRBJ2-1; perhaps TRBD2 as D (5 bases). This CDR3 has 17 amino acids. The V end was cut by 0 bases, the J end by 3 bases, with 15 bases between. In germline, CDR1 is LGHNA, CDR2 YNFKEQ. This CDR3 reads CASSQDRGKVGYNEQFF. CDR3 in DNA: TGTGCCAGCAGCCAAGATCGGGGAAAGGTAGGCTACAATGAGCAGTTCTTC.

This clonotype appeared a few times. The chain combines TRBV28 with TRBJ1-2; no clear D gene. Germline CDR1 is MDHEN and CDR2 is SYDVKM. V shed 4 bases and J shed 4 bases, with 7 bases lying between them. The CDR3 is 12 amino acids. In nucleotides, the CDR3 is TGTGCCAGCAGTTCCACGATCTATGGCTACACCTTC. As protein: CASSSTIYGYTF.

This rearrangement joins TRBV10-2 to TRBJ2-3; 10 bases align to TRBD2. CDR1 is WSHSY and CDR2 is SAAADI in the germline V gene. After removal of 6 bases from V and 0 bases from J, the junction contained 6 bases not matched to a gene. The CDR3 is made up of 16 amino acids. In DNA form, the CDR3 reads TGCGCCAGCAGCCATGGACTAGCGGCTAGCACAGATACGCAGTATTTT. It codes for CASSHGLAASTDTQYF.

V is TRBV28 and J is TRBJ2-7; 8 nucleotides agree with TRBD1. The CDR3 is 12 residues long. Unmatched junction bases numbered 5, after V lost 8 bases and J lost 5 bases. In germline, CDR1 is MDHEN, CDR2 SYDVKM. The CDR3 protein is CASGDRINEQYF. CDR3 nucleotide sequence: TGTGCCAGCGGGGACAGGATAAACGAGCAGTACTTC.

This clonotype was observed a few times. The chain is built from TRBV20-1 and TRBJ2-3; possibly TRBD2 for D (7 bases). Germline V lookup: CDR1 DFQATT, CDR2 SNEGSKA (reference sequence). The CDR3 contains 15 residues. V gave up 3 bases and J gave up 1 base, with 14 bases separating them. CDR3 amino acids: CSASRGAGRTDTQYF. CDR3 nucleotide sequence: TGCAGTGCTAGCCGGGGGGCAGGACGCACAGATACGCAGTATTTT.

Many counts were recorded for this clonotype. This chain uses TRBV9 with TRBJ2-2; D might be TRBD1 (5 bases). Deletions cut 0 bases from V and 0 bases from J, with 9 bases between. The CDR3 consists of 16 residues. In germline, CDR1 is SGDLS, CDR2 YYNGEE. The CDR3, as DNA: TGTGCCAGCAGCGTAGACCCAGGGACGAACACCGGGGAGCTGTTTTTT. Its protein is CASSVDPGTNTGELFF.

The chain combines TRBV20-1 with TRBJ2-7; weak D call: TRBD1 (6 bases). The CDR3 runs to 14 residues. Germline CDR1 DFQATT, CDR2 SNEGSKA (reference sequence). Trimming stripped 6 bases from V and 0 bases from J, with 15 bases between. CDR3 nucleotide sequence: TGCAGTGCCAGGCCCAGGGGCGGCTCCTACGAGCAGTACTTC. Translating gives CSARPRGGSYEQYF.

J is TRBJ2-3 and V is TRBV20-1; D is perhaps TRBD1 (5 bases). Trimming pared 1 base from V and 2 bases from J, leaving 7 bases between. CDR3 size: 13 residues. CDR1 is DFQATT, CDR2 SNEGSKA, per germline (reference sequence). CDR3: CSARVDTTDTQYF. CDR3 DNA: TGCAGTGCTAGAGTGGACACCACAGATACGCAGTATTTT.

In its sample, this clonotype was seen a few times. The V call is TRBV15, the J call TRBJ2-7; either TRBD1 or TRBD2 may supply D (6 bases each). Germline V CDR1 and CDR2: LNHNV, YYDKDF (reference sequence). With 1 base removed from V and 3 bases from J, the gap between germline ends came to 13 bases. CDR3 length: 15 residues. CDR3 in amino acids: CATSRGKGGDYEQYF. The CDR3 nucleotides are TGTGCCACCAGCAGAGGAAAGGGGGGTGACTACGAGCAGTACTTC.

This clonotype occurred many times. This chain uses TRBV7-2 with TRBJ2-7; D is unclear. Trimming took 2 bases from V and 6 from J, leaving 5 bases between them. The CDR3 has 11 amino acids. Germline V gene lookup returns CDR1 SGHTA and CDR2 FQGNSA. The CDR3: CASSLTLEQYF. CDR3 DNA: TGTGCCAGCAGCTTAACCCTCGAGCAGTACTTC.

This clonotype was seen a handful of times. CDR3 in amino acids: CASSILAGLYNEQFF. For the CDR3, the DNA is TGTGCCAGCAGTATACTAGCGGGGCTTTACAATGAGCAGTTCTTC. The J gene is TRBJ2-1, the V gene TRBV12-3 or TRBV12-4; TRBD2 matches at 10 bases. J gave up 4 bases and V 5 bases, and 5 bases lay outside the gene matches. The CDR3 runs to 15 residues.

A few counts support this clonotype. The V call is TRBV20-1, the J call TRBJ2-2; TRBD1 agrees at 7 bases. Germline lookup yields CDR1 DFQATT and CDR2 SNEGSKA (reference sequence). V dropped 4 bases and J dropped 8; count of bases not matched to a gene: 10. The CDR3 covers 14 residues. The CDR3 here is CSATRTGVVGELFF. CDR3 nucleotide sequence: TGCAGTGCTACCCGGACAGGCGTTGTTGGGGAGCTGTTTTTT.

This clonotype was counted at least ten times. For the CDR3, the DNA is TGTGCCAGCAGTTTTGATTACAACTCCTACGAGCAGTACTTC. It yields the protein CASSFDYNSYEQYF. The chain has TRBV5-5 and TRBJ2-7, with D unresolved. The V gene lost 5 bases and the J gene lost 0 bases, with 12 bases spanning the gap. The CDR3 contains 14 residues. Germline values: CDR1 SGHKS, CDR2 YYEKEE (reference sequence).

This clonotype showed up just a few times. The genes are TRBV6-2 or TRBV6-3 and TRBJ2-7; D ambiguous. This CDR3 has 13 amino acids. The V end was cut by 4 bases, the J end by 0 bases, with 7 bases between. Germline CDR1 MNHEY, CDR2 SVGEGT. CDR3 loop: CASSFQASYEQYF. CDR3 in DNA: TGTGCCAGCAGTTTCCAGGCCTCCTACGAGCAGTACTTC.

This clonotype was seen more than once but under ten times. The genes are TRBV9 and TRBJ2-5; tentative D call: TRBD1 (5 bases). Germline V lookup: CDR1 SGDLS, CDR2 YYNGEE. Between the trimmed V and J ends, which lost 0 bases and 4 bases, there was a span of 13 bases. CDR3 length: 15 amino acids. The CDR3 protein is CASSVGTTSRETQYF. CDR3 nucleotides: TGTGCCAGCAGCGTAGGGACAACCAGTCGAGAGACCCAGTACTTC.

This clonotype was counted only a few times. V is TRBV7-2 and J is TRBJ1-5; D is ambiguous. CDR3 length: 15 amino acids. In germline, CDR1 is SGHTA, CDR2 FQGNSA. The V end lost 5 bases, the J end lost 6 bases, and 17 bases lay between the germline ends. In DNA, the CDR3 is TGTGCCAGCAGCGCACGGAGCGGACGGGGTCAGCCCCAGCATTTT. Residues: CASSARSGRGQPQHF.